Listed below are T cell receptor beta chains from one sample, sequenced in a study of blood T cell repertoires in COVID-19. TCRdb keeps only in-frame clones here, not all; method: immunoSEQ multiplex PCR. The sample has fewer than 250,000 clones; roughly 81% are singletons. Sequenced: peripheral blood. The origin of the receptors is a man aged 40-50 years with acute or convalescent COVID-19. CDR3s include the opening cysteine and the closing phenylalanine or tryptophan. Fields, in order: J gene, D gene, V gene, clone size, CDR3 length, CDR3 protein, CDR3 DNA. A D gene is named only where the DNA matches it firmly. Only part of the rows carry a size: once, few, many, or a class if the clone is expanded.

J gene: TRBJ1-1; D gene: TRBD1; V gene: TRBV7-3; clone size: .; CDR3 length: 17; CDR3 protein: CASSLTGTGGFRAEAFF; CDR3 DNA: TGTGCCAGCAGCTTGACCGGGACAGGGGGTTTTAGGGCTGAAGCTTTCTTT
J gene: TRBJ1-2; D gene: TRBD1; V gene: TRBV30; clone size: .; CDR3 length: 14; CDR3 protein: CAWERDRGRFGYTF; CDR3 DNA: TGTGCCTGGGAGAGGGACAGGGGGCGTTTTGGCTACACCTTC
J gene: TRBJ2-7; D gene: TRBD1; V gene: TRBV3-1/TRBV3-2; clone size: .; CDR3 length: 13; CDR3 protein: CASSLRTGREQYF; CDR3 DNA: TGTGCCAGCAGCCTTCGGACAGGGCGCGAGCAGTACTTC
J gene: TRBJ2-7; D gene: TRBD1; V gene: TRBV30; clone size: .; CDR3 length: 15; CDR3 protein: CAWSVQTGIAHEQYF; CDR3 DNA: TGTGCCTGGAGTGTACAGACAGGGATTGCCCACGAGCAGTACTTC
J gene: TRBJ2-4; D gene: .; V gene: TRBV3-1/TRBV3-2; clone size: .; CDR3 length: 17; CDR3 protein: CASSPQSGGLSKNIQYF; CDR3 DNA: TGTGCCAGCAGCCCCCAATCCGGGGGGCTTTCCAAAAACATTCAGTACTTC
J gene: TRBJ2-2; D gene: .; V gene: TRBV9; clone size: .; CDR3 length: 13; CDR3 protein: CASSVDRIGELFF; CDR3 DNA: TGTGCCAGCAGCGTAGACAGGATCGGGGAGCTGTTTTTT
J gene: TRBJ1-2; D gene: .; V gene: TRBV18; clone size: .; CDR3 length: 14; CDR3 protein: CASSPPTSTYGYTF; CDR3 DNA: TGTGCCAGCTCACCCCCAACTTCTACCTATGGCTACACCTTC
J gene: TRBJ1-1; D gene: TRBD1; V gene: TRBV6-5; clone size: .; CDR3 length: 12; CDR3 protein: CASSRTGTEAFF; CDR3 DNA: TGTGCCAGCAGCAGGACAGGGACTGAAGCTTTCTTT
J gene: TRBJ1-1; D gene: TRBD1; V gene: TRBV12-3/TRBV12-4; clone size: .; CDR3 length: 13; CDR3 protein: CASSLQGDTEAFF; CDR3 DNA: TGTGCCAGCAGTTTACAGGGGGACACTGAAGCTTTCTTT
J gene: TRBJ2-1; D gene: .; V gene: TRBV10-3; clone size: .; CDR3 length: 13; CDR3 protein: CAISPGATNEQFF; CDR3 DNA: TGTGCCATCAGTCCCGGAGCAACCAATGAGCAGTTCTTC
J gene: TRBJ1-4; D gene: TRBD1; V gene: TRBV6-1; clone size: once; CDR3 length: 16; CDR3 protein: CASREDRGGLDEKLFF; CDR3 DNA: TGTGCCAGCAGGGAAGACAGGGGGGGGTTGGATGAAAAACTGTTTTTT
J gene: TRBJ1-2; D gene: TRBD1; V gene: TRBV5-4; clone size: once; CDR3 length: 14; CDR3 protein: CASSMDRDLYGYTF; CDR3 DNA: TGTGCCAGCAGCATGGACAGGGACCTCTATGGCTACACCTTC
J gene: TRBJ1-2; D gene: .; V gene: TRBV12-3/TRBV12-4; clone size: few; CDR3 length: 12; CDR3 protein: CASRSKAEGYTF; CDR3 DNA: TGTGCCAGCAGAAGTAAGGCGGAAGGCTACACCTTC
J gene: TRBJ2-3; D gene: .; V gene: TRBV24-1; clone size: once; CDR3 length: 12; CDR3 protein: CATSQGTDTQYF; CDR3 DNA: TGTGCCACATCCCAGGGCACAGATACGCAGTATTTT
J gene: TRBJ2-1; D gene: TRBD2; V gene: TRBV28; clone size: .; CDR3 length: 13; CDR3 protein: CASSTGGGNEQFF; CDR3 DNA: TGTGCCAGCAGTACGGGGGGTGGCAATGAGCAGTTCTTC
J gene: TRBJ2-6; D gene: .; V gene: TRBV27; clone size: .; CDR3 length: 13; CDR3 protein: CASSQTGPSVLTF; CDR3 DNA: TGTGCCAGCAGTCAGACCGGCCCTAGCGTCCTGACTTTC
J gene: TRBJ1-2; D gene: .; V gene: TRBV25-1; clone size: .; CDR3 length: 13; CDR3 protein: CASSPGANYGYTF; CDR3 DNA: TGTGCCAGCAGTCCGGGTGCTAACTATGGCTACACCTTC
J gene: TRBJ2-5; D gene: .; V gene: TRBV29-1; clone size: .; CDR3 length: 13; CDR3 protein: CSVAGGVQETQYF; CDR3 DNA: TGCAGCGTTGCGGGGGGCGTTCAAGAGACCCAGTACTTC
J gene: TRBJ1-5; D gene: .; V gene: TRBV27; clone size: .; CDR3 length: 13; CDR3 protein: CASSLSEGQPQHF; CDR3 DNA: TGTGCCAGCAGTTTATCGGAGGGCCAGCCCCAGCATTTT
J gene: TRBJ2-7; D gene: .; V gene: TRBV6-6; clone size: few; CDR3 length: 14; CDR3 protein: CASSTREIVNEQYF; CDR3 DNA: TGTGCCAGCAGCACACGGGAGATAGTTAACGAGCAGTACTTC
J gene: TRBJ2-5; D gene: TRBD2; V gene: TRBV7-2; clone size: .; CDR3 length: 18; CDR3 protein: CASSYPGLAGGRSETQYF; CDR3 DNA: TGTGCCAGCAGCTACCCGGGACTAGCGGGGGGCCGTTCGGAGACCCAGTACTTC
J gene: TRBJ2-3; D gene: TRBD1; V gene: TRBV10-3; clone size: .; CDR3 length: 17; CDR3 protein: CAISDPFRTGSADTQYF; CDR3 DNA: TGTGCCATCAGTGACCCTTTTCGGACAGGTAGCGCAGATACGCAGTATTTT
J gene: TRBJ2-1; D gene: .; V gene: TRBV5-1; clone size: .; CDR3 length: 12; CDR3 protein: CASSRDNNEQFF; CDR3 DNA: TGCGCCAGCAGCCGAGACAACAATGAGCAGTTCTTC
J gene: TRBJ1-4; D gene: .; V gene: TRBV7-9; clone size: .; CDR3 length: 16; CDR3 protein: CASSQAEGATNEKLFF; CDR3 DNA: TGTGCCAGCAGCCAAGCCGAGGGTGCAACTAATGAAAAACTGTTTTTT
J gene: TRBJ2-5; D gene: .; V gene: TRBV2; clone size: .; CDR3 length: 14; CDR3 protein: CASSERLVGETQYF; CDR3 DNA: TGTGCCAGCAGTGAACGACTAGTCGGAGAGACCCAGTACTTC
J gene: TRBJ1-3; D gene: .; V gene: TRBV2; clone size: .; CDR3 length: 15; CDR3 protein: CASSEWGLSGNTIYF; CDR3 DNA: TGTGCCAGCAGTGAATGGGGACTTAGTGGAAACACCATATATTTT
J gene: TRBJ1-3; D gene: .; V gene: TRBV7-6; clone size: .; CDR3 length: 16; CDR3 protein: CASTQSAGGAGNTIYF; CDR3 DNA: TGTGCCAGCACCCAGTCCGCGGGGGGCGCAGGAAACACCATATATTTT
J gene: TRBJ2-3; D gene: .; V gene: TRBV30; clone size: .; CDR3 length: 15; CDR3 protein: CAWSPGTPGVDTQYF; CDR3 DNA: TGTGCCTGGAGTCCCGGGACCCCGGGGGTAGATACGCAGTATTTT
J gene: TRBJ1-1; D gene: TRBD1; V gene: TRBV28; clone size: .; CDR3 length: 13; CDR3 protein: CASSRTGNTEAFF; CDR3 DNA: TGTGCCAGCAGCCGGACAGGGAACACTGAAGCTTTCTTT
J gene: TRBJ2-3; D gene: TRBD2; V gene: TRBV7-9; clone size: .; CDR3 length: 15; CDR3 protein: CASSFSGGGTDTQYF; CDR3 DNA: TGTGCCAGCAGCTTTTCGGGGGGGGGCACAGATACGCAGTATTTT
J gene: TRBJ2-3; D gene: TRBD2; V gene: TRBV6-2/TRBV6-3; clone size: .; CDR3 length: 15; CDR3 protein: CASSYVAGGTDTQYF; CDR3 DNA: TGTGCCAGCAGTTACGTAGCGGGGGGTACAGATACGCAGTATTTT
J gene: TRBJ1-2; D gene: .; V gene: TRBV7-9; clone size: .; CDR3 length: 14; CDR3 protein: CASSLSDSFYGYTF; CDR3 DNA: TGTGCCAGCAGCTTGAGTGACTCCTTCTATGGCTACACCTTC
J gene: TRBJ1-2; D gene: .; V gene: TRBV6-5; clone size: .; CDR3 length: 15; CDR3 protein: CASSYSQGTIYGYTF; CDR3 DNA: TGTGCCAGCAGTTACTCGCAGGGTACCATCTATGGCTACACCTTC
J gene: TRBJ1-1; D gene: .; V gene: TRBV11-2; clone size: .; CDR3 length: 15; CDR3 protein: CASSPEGGGSTEAFF; CDR3 DNA: TGTGCCAGCAGCCCCGAAGGGGGGGGGAGCACTGAAGCTTTCTTT
J gene: TRBJ1-2; D gene: .; V gene: TRBV5-1; clone size: few; CDR3 length: 12; CDR3 protein: CASRGGGDGYTF; CDR3 DNA: TGCGCCAGCAGGGGGGGAGGTGATGGCTACACCTTC
J gene: TRBJ2-1; D gene: TRBD1; V gene: TRBV11-2; clone size: .; CDR3 length: 15; CDR3 protein: CASSKTGGSYNEQFF; CDR3 DNA: TGTGCCAGCAGCAAGACAGGGGGTTCCTACAATGAGCAGTTCTTC
J gene: TRBJ2-7; D gene: TRBD1; V gene: TRBV15; clone size: .; CDR3 length: 16; CDR3 protein: CATSILPGQGLYEQYF; CDR3 DNA: TGTGCCACCAGCATTTTACCGGGACAGGGTTTATACGAGCAGTACTTC
J gene: TRBJ2-5; D gene: .; V gene: TRBV6-5; clone size: few; CDR3 length: 13; CDR3 protein: CASSPGGTETQYF; CDR3 DNA: TGTGCCAGCAGTCCCGGAGGAACAGAGACCCAGTACTTC
J gene: TRBJ2-3; D gene: .; V gene: TRBV3-1/TRBV3-2; clone size: .; CDR3 length: 13; CDR3 protein: CASSQDAAGTQYF; CDR3 DNA: TGTGCCAGCAGCCAAGATGCGGCTGGTACGCAGTATTTT
J gene: TRBJ2-3; D gene: .; V gene: TRBV6-1; clone size: .; CDR3 length: 15; CDR3 protein: CASSEAGRVQGTQYF; CDR3 DNA: TGTGCCAGCAGTGAAGCGGGAAGGGTCCAGGGTACGCAGTATTTT
J gene: TRBJ1-1; D gene: TRBD1; V gene: TRBV5-1; clone size: .; CDR3 length: 14; CDR3 protein: CASSGQGARTEAFF; CDR3 DNA: TGCGCCAGCTCAGGCCAGGGGGCAAGGACTGAAGCTTTCTTT
J gene: TRBJ1-6; D gene: TRBD1; V gene: TRBV5-8; clone size: .; CDR3 length: 16; CDR3 protein: CASSSRTPGGNSPLHF; CDR3 DNA: TGTGCCAGCAGTTCCAGAACCCCAGGGGGTAATTCACCCCTCCACTTT
J gene: TRBJ2-7; D gene: TRBD1; V gene: TRBV7-2; clone size: .; CDR3 length: 15; CDR3 protein: CASSANDRAIYEQYF; CDR3 DNA: TGTGCCAGCAGCGCGAACGACAGGGCCATCTACGAGCAGTACTTC
J gene: TRBJ1-5; D gene: .; V gene: TRBV6-2/TRBV6-3; clone size: .; CDR3 length: 14; CDR3 protein: CASSPGGWHQPQHF; CDR3 DNA: TGTGCCAGCAGTCCGGGGGGGTGGCATCAGCCCCAGCATTTT
J gene: TRBJ1-1; D gene: TRBD1; V gene: TRBV12-5; clone size: .; CDR3 length: 12; CDR3 protein: CAGQGVNTEAFF; CDR3 DNA: TGTGCCGGACAGGGTGTGAACACTGAAGCTTTCTTT
J gene: TRBJ2-6; D gene: .; V gene: TRBV19; clone size: .; CDR3 length: 19; CDR3 protein: CASSRNPGSIPPGANVLTF; CDR3 DNA: TGTGCCAGTAGTAGGAACCCGGGTTCAATTCCCCCTGGGGCCAACGTCCTGACTTTC
J gene: TRBJ2-5; D gene: TRBD1; V gene: TRBV5-8; clone size: .; CDR3 length: 16; CDR3 protein: CASSLERRGSAETQYF; CDR3 DNA: TGTGCCAGCAGCTTGGAGCGCAGGGGGTCTGCAGAGACCCAGTACTTC
J gene: TRBJ1-1; D gene: .; V gene: TRBV3-1/TRBV3-2; clone size: .; CDR3 length: 14; CDR3 protein: CASSQDVRNTEAFF; CDR3 DNA: TGTGCCAGCAGCCAAGATGTCAGGAACACTGAAGCTTTCTTT
J gene: TRBJ2-3; D gene: .; V gene: TRBV5-4; clone size: .; CDR3 length: 15; CDR3 protein: CASSQSPNEVDTQYF; CDR3 DNA: TGTGCCAGCAGCCAAAGTCCCAATGAGGTGGATACGCAGTATTTT